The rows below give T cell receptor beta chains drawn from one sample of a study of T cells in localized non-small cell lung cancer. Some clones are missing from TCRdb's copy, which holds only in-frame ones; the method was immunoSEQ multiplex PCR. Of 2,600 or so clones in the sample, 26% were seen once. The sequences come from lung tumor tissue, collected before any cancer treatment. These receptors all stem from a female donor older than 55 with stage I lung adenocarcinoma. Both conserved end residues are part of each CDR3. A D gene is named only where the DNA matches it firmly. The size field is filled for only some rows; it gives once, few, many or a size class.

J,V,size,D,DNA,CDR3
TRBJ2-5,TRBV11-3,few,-,TGTGCCAGCAGCTTAACCATAGGGATCCAAGAGACCCAGTACTTC,CASSLTIGIQETQYF
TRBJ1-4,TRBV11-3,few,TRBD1,TGTGCCAGCAGCTTAGGGCGGGCCAGGGGGCATGAAAAACTGTTTTTT,CASSLGRARGHEKLFF
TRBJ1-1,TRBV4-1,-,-,TGCGCCAGCAGCCAGGGGGTAGACACTGAAGCTTTCTTT,CASSQGVDTEAFF
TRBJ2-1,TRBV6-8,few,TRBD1,TGTGCCAGCAGTAACAGGGGGCGGTCCTACAATGAGCAGTTCTTC,CASSNRGRSYNEQFF
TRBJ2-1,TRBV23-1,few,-,TGCGCCAGCAGCTTGGGTTTAACCAATGAGCAGTTCTTC,CASSLGLTNEQFF
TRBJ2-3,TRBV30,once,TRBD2,TGTGCCTGGAGCGAAAACGCGGGACTAGCGGGAGTGTATTCAGATACGCAGTATTTT,CAWSENAGLAGVYSDTQYF
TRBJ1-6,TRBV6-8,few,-,TGTGCCAGCAGTCAAGGGGAAGGATCACCCCTCCACTTT,CASSQGEGSPLHF
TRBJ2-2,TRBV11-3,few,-,TGTGCCAGCAGCTTAGATAAGGGAACCGGGGAGCTGTTTTTT,CASSLDKGTGELFF
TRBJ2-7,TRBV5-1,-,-,TGCGCCAGCAGCACCGGGAACAGTTTTCCTGGGGAGCAGTACTTC,CASSTGNSFPGEQYF
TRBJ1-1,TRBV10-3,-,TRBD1,TGTGCCATCAGTGAGTCGCGACAGGGGGGGAACACTGAAGCTTTCTTT,CAISESRQGGNTEAFF
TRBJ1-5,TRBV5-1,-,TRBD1,TGCGCCAGCAGCTTGGGGGACAGGAATCAGCCCCAGCATTTT,CASSLGDRNQPQHF
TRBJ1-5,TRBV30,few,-,TGTGCCTGGAGTGTATACAGGGCCGATCAGCCCCAGCATTTT,CAWSVYRADQPQHF
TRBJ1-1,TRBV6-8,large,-,TGTGCCAGCAGGGGACATACGAACACTGAAGCTTTCTTT,CASRGHTNTEAFF
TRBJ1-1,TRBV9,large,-,TGTGCCAGCAGCCAGTCGGGGGGGAACACTGAAGCTTTCTTT,CASSQSGGNTEAFF
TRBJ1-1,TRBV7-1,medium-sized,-,TGTGCCAGCAGCAAGGGTGGGAACACTGAAGCTTTCTTT,CASSKGGNTEAFF
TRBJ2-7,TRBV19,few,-,TGTGCCAGTAGTTCCAGGACAAACTCCTACGAGCAGTACTTC,CASSSRTNSYEQYF
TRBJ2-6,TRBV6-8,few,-,TGTGCCAGCAGTGGGCTGACATCGATCTCTGGGGCCAACGTCCTGACTTTC,CASSGLTSISGANVLTF
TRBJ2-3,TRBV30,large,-,TGTGCCTGGAGTGGGCAGGGGAGGCCAGATACGCAGTATTTT,CAWSGQGRPDTQYF
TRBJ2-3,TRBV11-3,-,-,TGTGCCAGCGCGTTAACGGGGGCCACAGATACGCAGTATTTT,CASALTGATDTQYF
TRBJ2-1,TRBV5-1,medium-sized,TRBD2,TGCGCCAGCAGCTTCGGGACTAGCGGGAGCGTCGCCTCCAATGAGCAGTTCTTC,CASSFGTSGSVASNEQFF
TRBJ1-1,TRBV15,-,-,TGTGCCACCAGCAGAGATTCGGGTTCCACTGAAGCTTTCTTT,CATSRDSGSTEAFF
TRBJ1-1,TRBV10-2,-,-,TGCGCCAGCAGTGAATCAACGAACACTGAAGCTTTCTTT,CASSESTNTEAFF
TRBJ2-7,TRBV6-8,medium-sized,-,TGTGCCAGCAGTTCTGGCCTGCGGGGAGAACAGTACTTC,CASSSGLRGEQYF
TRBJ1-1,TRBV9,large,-,TGTGCCAGCAGCGTAGAACCGGGAATGCACACTGAAGCTTTCTTT,CASSVEPGMHTEAFF
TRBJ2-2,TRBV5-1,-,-,TGCGCCAGCAGCTTGGATGGGGGCGGCGGGGAGCTGTTTTTT,CASSLDGGGGELFF
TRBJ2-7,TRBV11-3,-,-,TGTGCCAGCAGCTTGGCAGGGTTAGGCCCTTACGAGCAGTACTTC,CASSLAGLGPYEQYF
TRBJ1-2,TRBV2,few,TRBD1,TGTGCCAGCAGGGGACAGACTGCCTATGGCTACACCTTC,CASRGQTAYGYTF
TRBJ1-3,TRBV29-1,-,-,TGCAGCGCGGAAGGGTGGGGAAACACCATATATTTT,CSAEGWGNTIYF
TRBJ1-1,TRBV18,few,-,TGTGCCAGCTCACCACCGACGGGGCCTAGGCCTGAAGCTTTCTTT,CASSPPTGPRPEAFF
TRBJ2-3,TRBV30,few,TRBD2,TGTGCCTGGGGGCAGACTAGCAGCCTTAGGGATACGCAGTATTTT,CAWGQTSSLRDTQYF
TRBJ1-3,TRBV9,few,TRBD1,TGTGCCAGCAGCTTAGGGACAGGGGCTTCTGGAAACACCATATATTTT,CASSLGTGASGNTIYF
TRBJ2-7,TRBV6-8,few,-,TGTGCCAGCAGTTACAGGGTTAGTGGCATCTACGAGCAGTACTTC,CASSYRVSGIYEQYF
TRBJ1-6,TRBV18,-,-,TGTGCCAGCTCACCGACAGCGGGGAATTCACCCCTCCACTTT,CASSPTAGNSPLHF
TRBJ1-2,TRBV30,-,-,TGTGCCTGGAGAAAATCGGCATACTATGGCTACACCTTC,CAWRKSAYYGYTF
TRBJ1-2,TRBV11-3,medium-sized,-,TGTGCCAGCAGCAAGAGGACGAGGGCGGATGGCTACACCTTC,CASSKRTRADGYTF
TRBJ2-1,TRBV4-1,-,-,TGCGCCAGCAGCCAAGATAAGCGGCCTGCGCTCGGAAACAATGAGCAGTTCTTC,CASSQDKRPALGNNEQFF
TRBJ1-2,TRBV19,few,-,TGTGCCAGTAGTATAGATTCTCCAGGAATGTATGGCTACACCTTC,CASSIDSPGMYGYTF
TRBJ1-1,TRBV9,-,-,TGTGCCAGCAGCGCCGTAGGGGGGAGCACTGAAGCTTTCTTT,CASSAVGGSTEAFF
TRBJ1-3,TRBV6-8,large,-,TGTGCCAGCAGCCCCAGGAATAGAAACACCATATATTTT,CASSPRNRNTIYF